These 8 T cell receptor beta chains were all obtained from the same sample, sequenced in a study of shared clonotypes between healthy human individuals. The method was immunoSEQ multiplex PCR; TCRdb's version includes in-frame clones alone and lacks a portion of them. The profile covers about half a million clones, with approximately 78% appearing a single time and approximately 12% taken by the ten largest. Sequenced material: PBMCs. The receptors shown here come from a woman in her 40s in good health. Some clones in this sample may be carry-over from other donors' samples.

The chain recombines TRBV19 with TRBJ2-5; D uncertain. Germline CDR1 LNHDA, CDR2 SQIVND (reference sequence). Trimming took 3 bases from V and 5 from J, leaving 19 bases between them. The CDR3 has 16 residues. The CDR3 nucleotides read TGTGCCAGTAGTATTACGACTGGGTCCCGCCGGGAGACCCAGTACTTC. It is translated as CASSITTGSRRETQYF.

Note on this clone: Only one base separates this from a far larger clonotype, so it likely reflects a read error. The rearrangement links TRBV29-1 to TRBJ1-5; D is possibly TRBD1 (5 bases). This CDR3 comprises 14 residues. Germline lookup yields CDR1 SQVTM and CDR2 ANQGSEA. V lost 6 bases and J 0 bases, leaving 12 bases between the germline ends. The CDR3 loop reads CSVTTDISNQPQHF. In DNA, the CDR3 is TGCAGCGTAACCACGGACATTAGCAATCAGCCCCAGCATTTT.

The CDR3 nucleotides are TGTGCCAGCAGCACAGACGGGCTTTACACCGGGGAGCTGTTTTTT. Protein: CASSTDGLYTGELFF. V and J are TRBV11-1 and TRBJ2-2; D remains unclear. CDR3 length: 15 amino acids. V was shortened by 5 bases and J by 3 bases, with 13 bases between the two germline ends. CDR1 and CDR2 (germline): SGHAT, FQDESV (reference sequence).

The chain carries TRBV18 and TRBJ1-4, with a weak D call TRBD1 (5 bases). With 6 bases removed from V and 8 bases from J, the gap between germline ends came to 10 bases. Germline assignment: CDR1 KGHSH and CDR2 LQKENI. The CDR3 totals 12 residues. This chain's CDR3 is CASSRGAEKLFF. The CDR3 DNA reads as TGTGCCAGCTCGAGAGGGGCGGAAAAACTGTTTTTT.

The chain combines TRBV29-1 with TRBJ2-1; TRBD2 aligns across 9 bases. This CDR3 contains 13 residues. V lost 5 bases and J lost 5; bases outside the gene matches: 4. Germline V lookup: CDR1 SQVTM, CDR2 ANQGSEA. The CDR3: CSVRASGDNEQFF. DNA of the CDR3: TGCAGCGTTAGGGCTAGCGGGGACAATGAGCAGTTCTTC.

The V gene is TRBV30, the J gene TRBJ2-5, with TRBD2 identical over 11 bases. The CDR3 loop spans 16 amino acids. Germline trimming cut 4 bases from V and 1 base from J; bases unmatched to any gene: 8. Germline CDR1 is GTSNPN and CDR2 is SVGIG (reference sequence). DNA of the CDR3: TGTGCCTGGAATAGTGGGACTAGCGGCCTCCAAGAGACCCAGTACTTC. It encodes CAWNSGTSGLQETQYF.

As concerns this clone: This CDR3 is also generated by other DNA sequences in the sample. The chain employs TRBV9 and TRBJ2-1, with TRBD2 matching over 8 bases. The CDR3 has 15 residues. Looked up from germline, CDR1 is SGDLS and CDR2 is YYNGEE. Trimming cost V 3 bases and J 1 base; bases outside gene matches: 3. CDR3 residues: CASSASGSSYNEQFF. The DNA of the CDR3 is TGTGCCAGCAGCGCGAGCGGGAGTTCCTACAATGAGCAGTTCTTC.

This chain joins TRBV23-1 and TRBJ2-1, with D uncertain. TRBV23-1 is sorted into the ORF group, with uncertain function. Trimming pared 8 bases from V and 0 bases from J, leaving 14 bases between. The length of the CDR3 is 15 residues. The CDR3 DNA follows: TGCGCCAGCCCTCTTTCAAGGAGCTCCTACAATGAGCAGTTCTTC. This codes for CASPLSRSSYNEQFF.